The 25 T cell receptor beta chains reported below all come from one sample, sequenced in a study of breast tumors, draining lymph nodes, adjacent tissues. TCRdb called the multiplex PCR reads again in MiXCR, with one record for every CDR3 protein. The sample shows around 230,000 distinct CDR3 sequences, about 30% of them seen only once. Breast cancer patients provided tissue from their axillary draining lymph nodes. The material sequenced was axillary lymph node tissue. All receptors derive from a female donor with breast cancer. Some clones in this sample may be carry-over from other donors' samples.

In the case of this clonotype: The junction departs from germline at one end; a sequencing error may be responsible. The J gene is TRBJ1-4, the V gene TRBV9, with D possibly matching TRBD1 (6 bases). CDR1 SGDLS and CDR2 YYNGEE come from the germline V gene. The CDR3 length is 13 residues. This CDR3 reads CASSPGGSEELLF. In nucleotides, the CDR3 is TGTGCCAGCAGCCCGGGGGGCAGTGAAGAACTGCTTTTT.

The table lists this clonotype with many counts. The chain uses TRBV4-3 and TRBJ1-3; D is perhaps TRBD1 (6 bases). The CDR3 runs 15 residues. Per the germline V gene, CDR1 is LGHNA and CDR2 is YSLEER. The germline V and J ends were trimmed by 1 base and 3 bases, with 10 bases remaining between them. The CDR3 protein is CASSQGQGNGNTIYF. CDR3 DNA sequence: TGCGCCAGCAGCCAAGGGCAGGGGAATGGAAACACCATATATTTT.

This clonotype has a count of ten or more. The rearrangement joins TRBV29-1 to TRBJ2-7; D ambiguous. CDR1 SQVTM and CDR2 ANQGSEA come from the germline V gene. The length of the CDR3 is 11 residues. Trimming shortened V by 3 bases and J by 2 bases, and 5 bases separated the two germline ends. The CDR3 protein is CSVEEAYEQYF. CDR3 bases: TGCAGCGTTGAGGAAGCCTACGAGCAGTACTTC.

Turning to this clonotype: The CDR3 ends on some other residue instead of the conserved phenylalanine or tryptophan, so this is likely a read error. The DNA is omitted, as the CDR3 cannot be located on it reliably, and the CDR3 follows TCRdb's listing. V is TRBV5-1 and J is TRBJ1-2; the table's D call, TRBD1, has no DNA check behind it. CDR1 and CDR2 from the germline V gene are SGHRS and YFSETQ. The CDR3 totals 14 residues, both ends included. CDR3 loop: CASSLDRRYYGCTL.

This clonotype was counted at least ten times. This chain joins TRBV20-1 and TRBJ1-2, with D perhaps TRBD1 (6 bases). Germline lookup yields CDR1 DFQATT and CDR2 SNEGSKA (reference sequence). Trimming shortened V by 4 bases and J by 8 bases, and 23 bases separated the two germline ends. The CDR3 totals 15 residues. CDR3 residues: CSAKPGQSMRGGYTF. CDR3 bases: TGCAGTGCTAAACCAGGACAGTCCATGCGTGGAGGCTACACCTTC.

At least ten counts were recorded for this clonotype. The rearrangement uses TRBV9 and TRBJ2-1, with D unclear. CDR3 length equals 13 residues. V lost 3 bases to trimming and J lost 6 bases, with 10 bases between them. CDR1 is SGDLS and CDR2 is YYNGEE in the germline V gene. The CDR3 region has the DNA TGTGCCAGCAGCGCCCGAACCTCCAATGAGCAGTTCTTC. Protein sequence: CASSARTSNEQFF.

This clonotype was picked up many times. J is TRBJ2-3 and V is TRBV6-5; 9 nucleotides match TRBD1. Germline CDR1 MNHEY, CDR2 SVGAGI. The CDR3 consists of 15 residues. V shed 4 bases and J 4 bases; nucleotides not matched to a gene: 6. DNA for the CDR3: TGTGCCAGCAGTTCCGGGACAGGGTGGTCAGATACGCAGTATTTT. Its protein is CASSSGTGWSDTQYF.

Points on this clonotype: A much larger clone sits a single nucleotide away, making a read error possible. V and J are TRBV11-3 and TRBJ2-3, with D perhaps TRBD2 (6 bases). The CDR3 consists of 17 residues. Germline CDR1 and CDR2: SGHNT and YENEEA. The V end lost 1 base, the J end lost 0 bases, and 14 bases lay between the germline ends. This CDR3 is CASSLALAAPSTDTQYF. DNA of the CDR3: TGTGCCAGCAGCTTAGCGTTAGCGGCGCCGAGCACAGATACGCAGTATTTT.

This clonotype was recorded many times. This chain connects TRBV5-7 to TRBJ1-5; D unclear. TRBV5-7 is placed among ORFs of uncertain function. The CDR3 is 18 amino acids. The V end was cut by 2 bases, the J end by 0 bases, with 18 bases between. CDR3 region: CASSLIRDAPYSNQPQHF. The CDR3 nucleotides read TGTGCCAGCAGCTTAATCCGGGATGCCCCATATAGCAATCAGCCCCAGCATTTT.

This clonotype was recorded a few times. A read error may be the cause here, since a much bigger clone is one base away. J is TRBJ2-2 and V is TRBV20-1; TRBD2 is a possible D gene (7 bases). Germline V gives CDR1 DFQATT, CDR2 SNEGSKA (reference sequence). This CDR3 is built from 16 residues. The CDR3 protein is CSARGASGWNAGELFF. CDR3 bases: TGCAGTGCGAGGGGGGCTAGCGGATGGAACGCCGGGGAGCTGTTTTTT.

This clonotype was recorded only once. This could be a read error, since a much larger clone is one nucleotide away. CDR3 nucleotides: TGTGCCAGCAGCTTGATCTCAACCCCGGGAGGGGTCTACGGGCAGTACTTC. Amino acid sequence: CASSLISTPGGVYGQYF. This chain links TRBV5-6 with TRBJ2-7; 8 bases fit TRBD2. The CDR3 extends over 17 amino acids. From germline, CDR1 is SGHDT and CDR2 YYEEEE.

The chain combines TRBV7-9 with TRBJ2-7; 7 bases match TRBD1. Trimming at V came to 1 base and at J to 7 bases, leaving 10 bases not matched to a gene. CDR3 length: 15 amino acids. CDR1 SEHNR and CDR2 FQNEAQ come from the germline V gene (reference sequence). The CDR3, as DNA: TGTGCCAGCAGCTTAGGGGACAGTTGGCTTGAGGAGCAGTACTTC. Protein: CASSLGDSWLEEQYF.

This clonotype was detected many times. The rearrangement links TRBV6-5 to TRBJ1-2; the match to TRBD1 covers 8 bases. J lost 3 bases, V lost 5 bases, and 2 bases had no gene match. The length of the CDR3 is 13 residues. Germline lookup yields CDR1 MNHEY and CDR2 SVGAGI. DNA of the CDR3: TGTGCCAGCAGTACAGGGGGTGACTATGGCTACACCTTC. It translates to CASSTGGDYGYTF.

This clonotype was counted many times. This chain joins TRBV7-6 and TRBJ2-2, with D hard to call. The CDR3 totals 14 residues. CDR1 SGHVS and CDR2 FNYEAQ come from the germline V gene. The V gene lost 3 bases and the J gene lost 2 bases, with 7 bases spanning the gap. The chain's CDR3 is CASSLARNTGELFF. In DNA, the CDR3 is TGTGCCAGCAGCTTGGCACGCAACACCGGGGAGCTGTTTTTT.

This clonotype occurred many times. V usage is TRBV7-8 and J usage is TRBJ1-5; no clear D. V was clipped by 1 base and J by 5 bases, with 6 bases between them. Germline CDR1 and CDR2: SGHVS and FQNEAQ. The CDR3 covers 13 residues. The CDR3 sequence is CASSLGRYQPQHF. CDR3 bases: TGTGCCAGCAGCTTAGGGCGGTATCAGCCCCAGCATTTT.

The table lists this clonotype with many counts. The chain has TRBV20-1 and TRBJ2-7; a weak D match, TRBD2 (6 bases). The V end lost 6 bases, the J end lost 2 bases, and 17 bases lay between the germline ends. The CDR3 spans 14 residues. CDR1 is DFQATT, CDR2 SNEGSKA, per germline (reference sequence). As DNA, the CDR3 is TGCAGTGCCCCGGGTGCCGGGAGAACCTACGAGCAGTACTTC. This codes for CSAPGAGRTYEQYF.

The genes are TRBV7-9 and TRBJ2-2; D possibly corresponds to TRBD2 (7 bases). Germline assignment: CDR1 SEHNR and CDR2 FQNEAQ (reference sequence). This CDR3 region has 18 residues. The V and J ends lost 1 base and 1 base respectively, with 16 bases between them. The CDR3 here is CASSLEPSGQKNTGELFF. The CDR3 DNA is TGTGCCAGCAGCTTAGAACCTAGCGGACAGAAGAACACCGGGGAGCTGTTTTTT.

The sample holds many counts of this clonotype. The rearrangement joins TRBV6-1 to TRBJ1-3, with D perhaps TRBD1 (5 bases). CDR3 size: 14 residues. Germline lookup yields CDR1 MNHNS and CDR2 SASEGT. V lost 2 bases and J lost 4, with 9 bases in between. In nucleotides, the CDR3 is TGTGCCAGCAGTGAATACAGGTCCGGAAACACCATATATTTT. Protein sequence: CASSEYRSGNTIYF.

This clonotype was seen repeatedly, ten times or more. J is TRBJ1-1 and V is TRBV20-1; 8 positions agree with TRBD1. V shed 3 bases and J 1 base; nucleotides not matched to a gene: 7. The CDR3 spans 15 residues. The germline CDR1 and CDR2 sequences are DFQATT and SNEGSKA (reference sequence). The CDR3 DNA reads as TGCAGTGCTAGTGCCGGGACAGGAAGGAACACTGAAGCTTTCTTT. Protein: CSASAGTGRNTEAFF.

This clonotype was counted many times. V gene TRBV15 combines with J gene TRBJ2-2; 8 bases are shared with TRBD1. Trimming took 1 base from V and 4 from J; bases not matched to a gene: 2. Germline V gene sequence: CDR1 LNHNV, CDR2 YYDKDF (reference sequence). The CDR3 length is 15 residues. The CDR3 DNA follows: TGTGCCACCAGCAGAGCGGGGACAGGCACCGGGGAGCTGTTTTTT. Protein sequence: CATSRAGTGTGELFF.

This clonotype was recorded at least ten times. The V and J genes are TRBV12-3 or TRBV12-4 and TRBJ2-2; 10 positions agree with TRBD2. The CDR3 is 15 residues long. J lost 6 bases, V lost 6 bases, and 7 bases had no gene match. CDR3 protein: CASRISGRDAGELFF. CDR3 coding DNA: TGTGCCAGCAGGATAAGCGGGAGGGATGCCGGGGAGCTGTTTTTT.

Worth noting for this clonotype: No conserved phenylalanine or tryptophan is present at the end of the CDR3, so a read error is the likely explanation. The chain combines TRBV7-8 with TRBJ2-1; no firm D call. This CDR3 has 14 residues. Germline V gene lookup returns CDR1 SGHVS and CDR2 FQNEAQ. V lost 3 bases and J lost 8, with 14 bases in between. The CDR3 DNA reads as TGTGCCAGCAGCTTCATCCTGATTAGAGATGAGCAGTTCGTC. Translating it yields CASSFILIRDEQFV.

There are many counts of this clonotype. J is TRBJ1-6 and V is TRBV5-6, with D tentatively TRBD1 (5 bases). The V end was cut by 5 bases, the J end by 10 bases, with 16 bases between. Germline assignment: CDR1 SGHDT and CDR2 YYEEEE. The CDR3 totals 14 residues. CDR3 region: CASRRTGGGSPLHF. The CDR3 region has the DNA TGTGCCAGCAGACGGACGGGGGGAGGCTCACCCCTCCACTTT.

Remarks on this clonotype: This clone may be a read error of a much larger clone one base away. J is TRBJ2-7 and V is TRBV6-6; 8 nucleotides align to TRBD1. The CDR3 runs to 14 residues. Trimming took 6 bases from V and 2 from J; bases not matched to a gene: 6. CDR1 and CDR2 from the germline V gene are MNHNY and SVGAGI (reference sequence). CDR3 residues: CASRDQGAAYEQYF. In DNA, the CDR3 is TGTGCCAGCAGGGACCAGGGGGCGGCCTACGAGCAGTACTTC.

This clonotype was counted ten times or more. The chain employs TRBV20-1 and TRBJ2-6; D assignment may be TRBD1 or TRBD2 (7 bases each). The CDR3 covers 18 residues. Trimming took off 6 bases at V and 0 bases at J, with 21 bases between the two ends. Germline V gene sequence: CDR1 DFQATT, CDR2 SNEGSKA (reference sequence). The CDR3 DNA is TGCAGTGCCAATCGAGAATCAGGGGGGGGCTCTGGGGCCAACGTCCTGACTTTC. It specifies CSANRESGGGSGANVLTF.